These 23 T cell receptor beta chains were all obtained from the same sample, sequenced in a study of control samples from healthy donors and cancer patients. Data came from immunoSEQ multiplex PCR; TCRdb stores just in-frame clones and leaves some out. This repertoire shows roughly 55,000 clones, approximately 91% found once; its top ten account for 3% to 4%. Sequenced input: blood. The receptors stem from a man between 50 and 59 years old in good health.

The genes are TRBV28 and TRBJ1-4; D remains ambiguous. The germline CDR1 and CDR2 sequences are MDHEN and SYDVKM. The CDR3 is made up of 13 amino acids. Trimming took 7 bases from V and 8 from J, leaving 14 bases between them. The CDR3 reads CASTGPQIEKLFF. The CDR3 bases are TGTGCCAGCACGGGTCCGCAAATCGAAAAACTGTTTTTT.

This clone has only one observation. V gene TRBV7-9 combines with J gene TRBJ2-6; D unclear. CDR1 and CDR2 (germline): SEHNR, FQNEAQ (reference sequence). The CDR3 has 18 residues. Between the trimmed V and J ends, which lost 5 bases and 0 bases, there was a span of 17 bases. This CDR3 is CASSHSGVSASGANVLTF. The CDR3 DNA reads TGTGCCAGCAGCCACTCGGGCGTCTCGGCCTCTGGGGCCAACGTCCTGACTTTC.

This clone was counted only a few times. The V and J genes are TRBV19 and TRBJ2-3; the match to TRBD1 covers 7 bases. Unmatched junction bases numbered 7, after V lost 6 bases and J lost 1 base. The CDR3 contains 15 residues. Germline CDR1 and CDR2: LNHDA and SQIVND (reference sequence). CDR3 region: CASSPRTGGTDTQYF. CDR3 DNA: TGTGCCAGTAGCCCGAGGACAGGTGGCACAGATACGCAGTATTTT.

The chain employs TRBV10-2 and TRBJ1-1; D not certain. CDR1 and CDR2 (germline): WSHSY, SAAADI. The V end lost 2 bases, the J end lost 3 bases, and 13 bases lay between the germline ends. CDR3 length equals 15 residues. The CDR3 protein is CASSEREVGHTEAFF. In nucleotides, the CDR3 is TGCGCCAGCAGTGAGAGGGAGGTCGGACACACTGAAGCTTTCTTT.

The chain combines TRBV30 with TRBJ2-7; 8 bases are a match to TRBD2. The CDR3 is made up of 13 amino acids. Germline V lookup: CDR1 GTSNPN, CDR2 SVGIG (reference sequence). With 5 bases clipped from V and 0 bases from J, the junction kept 3 bases outside the gene matches. CDR3 sequence: CAWGREDSYEQYF. The DNA of the CDR3 is TGTGCCTGGGGGCGGGAGGACTCCTACGAGCAGTACTTC.

The chain uses TRBV9 and TRBJ2-1, with TRBD2 as a possible D gene (6 bases). The CDR3 has 14 amino acids. CDR1 and CDR2 (germline): SGDLS, YYNGEE. V lost 2 bases and J lost 4, with 10 bases in between. The CDR3 region has the DNA TGTGCCAGCAGCGTTGGCGGAGGGTACAATGAGCAGTTCTTC. Translated, it gives CASSVGGGYNEQFF.

The rearrangement uses TRBV19 and TRBJ2-2; 7 bases line up with TRBD2. CDR3 size: 17 residues. V gave up 2 bases and J gave up 4 bases; unmatched junction bases: 10. Germline V gene sequence: CDR1 LNHDA, CDR2 SQIVND (reference sequence). The CDR3 region is CASSITGGGPSTGELFF. The DNA for the CDR3 is TGTGCCAGTAGTATAACCGGGGGAGGGCCGAGCACCGGGGAGCTGTTTTTT.

The chain is built from TRBV10-2 and TRBJ1-4; 7 bases agree with TRBD1. The J segment lost 6 bases and the V segment lost 4 bases, leaving 5 bases of the junction unmatched. The CDR3 spans 14 residues. Germline lookup yields CDR1 WSHSY and CDR2 SAAADI. The DNA of the CDR3 is TGCGCCAGCAGTGGGTGGGACAGAGATGAAAAACTGTTTTTT. It encodes CASSGWDRDEKLFF.

This chain uses TRBV28 with TRBJ2-7; D possibly corresponds to TRBD1 (5 bases). The germline CDR1 and CDR2 sequences are MDHEN and SYDVKM. The V end was cut by 0 bases, the J end by 4 bases, with 13 bases between. The CDR3 has 15 residues. CDR3 bases: TGTGCCAGCAGTTTATGGCAGGGTATCGGTTACGAGCAGTACTTC. Translation: CASSLWQGIGYEQYF. Full variable domain (outside the CDR3, taken from reference TRBV28 and TRBJ2-7): DVKVTQSSRYLVKRTGEKVFLECVQDMDHENMFWYRQDPGLGLRLIYFSYDVKMKEKGDIPEGYSVSREKKERFSLILESASTNQTSMYLCASSLWQGIGYEQYFGPGTRLTVT.

The chain joins TRBV5-1 to TRBJ2-4; D is undetermined. V was trimmed by 0 bases and J by 6 bases, leaving 7 bases between them. The CDR3 is 13 residues long. Germline V gene data show CDR1 as SGHRS and CDR2 as YFSETQ. The CDR3: CASSLGGSNIQYF. CDR3 in DNA: TGCGCCAGCAGCTTGGGGGGTTCAAACATTCAGTACTTC. Full variable domain (remainder filled in from reference TRBV5-1 and TRBJ2-4): KAGVTQTPRYLIKTRGQQVTLSCSPISGHRSVSWYQQTPGQGLQFLFEYFSETQRNKGNFPGRFSGRQFSNSRSEMNVSTLELGDSALYLCASSLGGSNIQYFGAGTRLSVL.

V gene TRBV3-1 (or the pseudogene TRBV3-2) combines with J gene TRBJ2-7, with 9 positions matching TRBD2. Germline V gene sequence: CDR1 LGHDT, CDR2 YNNKEL (reference sequence). V trimming: 2 bases; J trimming: 4 bases; junction bases outside the gene matches: 6. The CDR3 is 15 amino acids. CDR3 loop: CASSQFSGSGYEQYF. In DNA form, the CDR3 reads TGTGCCAGCAGCCAATTTAGCGGGAGCGGATACGAGCAGTACTTC.

CDR3 residues: CAWRASGRRETQYF. In DNA, the CDR3 is TGTGCCTGGAGAGCTAGCGGGAGACGAGAGACCCAGTACTTC. The rearrangement joins TRBV30 to TRBJ2-5; 10 bases align to TRBD2. V shed 3 bases, J shed 4 bases, and the junction held 5 bases outside the gene matches. The CDR3 sequence is 14 residues long. Germline CDR1 GTSNPN, CDR2 SVGIG (reference sequence).

This chain connects TRBV9 to TRBJ2-1, with D hard to call. The CDR3 consists of 15 residues. The germline V and J ends were trimmed by 0 bases and 2 bases, with 9 bases remaining between them. Germline CDR1 and CDR2: SGDLS and YYNGEE. Here the CDR3 DNA reads TGTGCCAGCAGCGTAGCGGGTTACGCCTACAATGAGCAGTTCTTC. This encodes CASSVAGYAYNEQFF.

This chain connects TRBV7-2 to TRBJ2-1, with D uncertain. The CDR3 is made up of 14 amino acids. The V and J ends lost 2 bases and 4 bases respectively, with 9 bases between them. Germline V gene sequence: CDR1 SGHTA, CDR2 FQGNSA. Here the CDR3 reads CASSLHQGYNEQFF. The CDR3 DNA sequence: TGTGCCAGCAGCTTACACCAAGGGTACAATGAGCAGTTCTTC.

The V and J genes are TRBV7-3 and TRBJ2-6; 12 nucleotides line up with TRBD2. The CDR3 length is 17 residues. J was trimmed by 4 bases and V by 6 bases; bases with no gene match: 7. Germline V gives CDR1 SGHTA, CDR2 FQGTGA. The CDR3 region is CASSLLAGGSGANVLTF. The CDR3 DNA reads as TGTGCCAGCAGTCTACTAGCGGGAGGTTCCGGGGCCAACGTCCTGACTTTC.

In DNA, the CDR3 is TGTGCCAGCAGTTACTCACGGACGGACAATCAGCCCCAGCATTTT. This encodes CASSYSRTDNQPQHF. The rearrangement uses TRBV6-5 and TRBJ1-5, with D unresolved. The V gene's germline CDR1 is MNHEY and CDR2 SVGAGI. This CDR3 is 15 amino acids long. V shed 0 bases and J shed 3 bases, with 9 bases lying between them.

This chain's CDR3 is CASSELTPRDSYGYTF. The DNA for the CDR3 is TGTGCCAGCAGTGAACTAACCCCACGGGACAGCTATGGCTACACCTTC. J is TRBJ1-2 and V is TRBV6-1, with 7 nucleotides matching TRBD1. The ends lost 2 bases at V and 4 bases at J; junction bases unmatched: 10. Germline V gene sequence: CDR1 MNHNS, CDR2 SASEGT. The CDR3 totals 16 residues.

This chain uses TRBV10-3 with TRBJ1-6, with D uncertain. The CDR3 covers 14 residues. Germline CDR1 and CDR2: ENHRY and SYGVKD. Trimming took off 6 bases at V and 4 bases at J, with 10 bases between the two ends. CDR3 amino acids: CAIRGTPYNSPLHF. For the CDR3, the DNA is TGTGCCATCAGGGGCACACCGTATAATTCACCCCTCCACTTT.

The CDR3 nucleotides are TGTGCCAGTAGTATCCAGGGGGCAGGGGCCACATATGGCTACACCTTC. Translation: CASSIQGAGATYGYTF. The V gene is TRBV19, the J gene TRBJ1-2, with 8 bases lining up with TRBD1. The germline V gene encodes CDR1 LNHDA and CDR2 SQIVND (reference sequence). The ends lost 3 bases at V and 5 bases at J; junction bases unmatched: 11. This CDR3 spans 16 amino acids.

This chain joins TRBV5-1 and TRBJ1-2; no clear D gene. The CDR3 loop spans 12 amino acids. In germline, CDR1 is SGHRS, CDR2 YFSETQ. Trimming took off 4 bases at V and 0 bases at J, with 4 bases between the two ends. The CDR3 protein is CASSTSNYGYTF. In DNA form, the CDR3 reads TGCGCCAGCAGCACCTCTAACTATGGCTACACCTTC.

The chain carries TRBV11-3 and TRBJ2-1, with 9 bases identical to TRBD2. There are 16 residues in the CDR3. V trimming: 0 bases; J trimming: 6 bases; junction bases outside the gene matches: 6. The germline V gene has CDR1 SGHNT and CDR2 YENEEA. The CDR3 spells CASSLEPPSGVNEQFF. CDR3 DNA: TGTGCCAGCAGCTTAGAGCCGCCTAGCGGGGTCAATGAGCAGTTCTTC.

The chain recombines TRBV6-6 with TRBJ2-3; 12 bases fit TRBD2. After removal of 7 bases from V and 3 bases from J, the junction contained 2 bases not matched to a gene. The CDR3 is 14 amino acids. CDR1 is MNHNY and CDR2 is SVGAGI in the germline V gene (reference sequence). CDR3 amino acids: CASKTSGGTDTQYF. The CDR3 DNA reads as TGTGCCAGCAAAACTAGCGGGGGGACAGATACGCAGTATTTT.

J is TRBJ2-2 and V is TRBV7-3; 10 positions agree with TRBD1. CDR3 length equals 16 residues. Per the germline V gene, CDR1 is SGHTA and CDR2 is FQGTGA. Trimming at V came to 2 bases and at J to 7 bases, leaving 7 bases not matched to a gene. For the CDR3, the DNA is TGTGCCAGCAGCTTATCCGGGGACAGGGGTAACGGGGAGCTGTTTTTT. Protein: CASSLSGDRGNGELFF. Supplemented by reference TRBV7-3 and TRBJ2-2, the full variable domain reads GAGVSQTPSNKVTEKGKYVELRCDPISGHTALYWYRQSLGQGPEFLIYFQGTGAADDSGLPNDRFFAVRPEGSVSTLKIQRTERGDSAVYLCASSLSGDRGNGELFFGEGSRLTVL.